A selection of T cell receptor beta chains follows, all from one sample in a study of T cells after yellow fever vaccination. TCRdb ran MiXCR on the 5' RACE reads and lists one entry per CDR3 protein. The sample includes approximately 300,000 distinct CDR3 sequences, 8% to 10% seen only once; the top ten take about 20%. This specimen was PBMCs, taken on the day of the first yellow fever vaccination. The receptors derive from a young man who received the YFV17D yellow fever vaccine. CDR3s leave out the opening cysteine and the closing phenylalanine or tryptophan. Clone size is stated in some rows and not others, as once, few, many or a class when expanded.

v_gene: TRBV27; j_gene: TRBJ1-1; abundance: few; CDR3aa: ASSLSGGMNTEAF
v_gene: TRBV29-1; j_gene: TRBJ2-1; abundance: NA; CDR3aa: SVTPVSGRYNEQF
v_gene: TRBV9; j_gene: TRBJ1-1; abundance: few; CDR3aa: ASSLLETDPEAF
v_gene: TRBV7-2; j_gene: TRBJ2-1; abundance: many; CDR3aa: ASSSQEGRSAQF
v_gene: TRBV27; j_gene: TRBJ2-2; abundance: many; CDR3aa: ASSWTNTGELF
v_gene: TRBV12-3/TRBV12-4; j_gene: TRBJ2-3; abundance: NA; CDR3aa: ASSYNLATSGGGDTQY
v_gene: TRBV11-2; j_gene: TRBJ2-1; abundance: many; CDR3aa: ASLNPGRGGNEQF
v_gene: TRBV6-1; j_gene: TRBJ1-6; abundance: few; CDR3aa: ASSDGTGKVAFTLH
v_gene: TRBV3-1; j_gene: TRBJ1-6; abundance: few; CDR3aa: ASSQNSENSPLH
v_gene: TRBV18; j_gene: TRBJ2-2; abundance: NA; CDR3aa: ASSPLAGQGTGELF
v_gene: TRBV15; j_gene: TRBJ2-7; abundance: few; CDR3aa: ATSRDLGRYEQY
v_gene: TRBV3-1; j_gene: TRBJ2-2; abundance: NA; CDR3aa: ASSQDVTGVTGELF
v_gene: TRBV7-2; j_gene: TRBJ2-1; abundance: few; CDR3aa: ASTRGVSNEQF
v_gene: TRBV5-4; j_gene: TRBJ2-1; abundance: NA; CDR3aa: AATTASGGRYNEQF
v_gene: TRBV5-1; j_gene: TRBJ2-7; abundance: NA; CDR3aa: ASSIAGTSGPSQY
v_gene: TRBV12-3/TRBV12-4; j_gene: TRBJ2-7; abundance: many; CDR3aa: ASSPRGRYEQY
v_gene: TRBV20-1; j_gene: TRBJ2-1; abundance: few; CDR3aa: SARDRIGGYNEQF
v_gene: TRBV7-6; j_gene: TRBJ2-5; abundance: few; CDR3aa: ASSLGYKETQY
v_gene: TRBV11-3; j_gene: TRBJ2-1; abundance: NA; CDR3aa: ASSHTHNEQF
v_gene: TRBV20-1; j_gene: TRBJ1-2; abundance: NA; CDR3aa: SARDQGSWGYT
v_gene: TRBV6-2/TRBV6-3; j_gene: TRBJ2-1; abundance: few; CDR3aa: ASSEVGSLGF
v_gene: TRBV3-1; j_gene: TRBJ1-4; abundance: many; CDR3aa: ASSHRDSEKLF